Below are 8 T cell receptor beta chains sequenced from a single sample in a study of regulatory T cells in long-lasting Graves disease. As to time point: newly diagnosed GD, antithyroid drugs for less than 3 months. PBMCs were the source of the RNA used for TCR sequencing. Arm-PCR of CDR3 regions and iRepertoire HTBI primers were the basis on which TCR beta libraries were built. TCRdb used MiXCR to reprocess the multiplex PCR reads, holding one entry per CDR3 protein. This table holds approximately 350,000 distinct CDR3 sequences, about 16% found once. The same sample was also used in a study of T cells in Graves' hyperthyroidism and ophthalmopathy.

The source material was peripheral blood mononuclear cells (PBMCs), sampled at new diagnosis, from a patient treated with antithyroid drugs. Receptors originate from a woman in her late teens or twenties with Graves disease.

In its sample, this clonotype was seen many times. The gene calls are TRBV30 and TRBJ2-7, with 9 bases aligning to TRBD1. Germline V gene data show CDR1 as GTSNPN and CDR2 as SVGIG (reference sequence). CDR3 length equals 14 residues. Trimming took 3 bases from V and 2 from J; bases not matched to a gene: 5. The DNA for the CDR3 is TGTGCCTGGAGCCACGGACAGGGGACCTACGAGCAGTACTTC. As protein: CAWSHGQGTYEQYF.

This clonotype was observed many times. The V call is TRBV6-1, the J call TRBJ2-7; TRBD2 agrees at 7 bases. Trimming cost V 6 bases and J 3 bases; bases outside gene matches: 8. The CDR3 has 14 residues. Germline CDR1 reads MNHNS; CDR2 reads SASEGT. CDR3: CASRERDLDYEQYF. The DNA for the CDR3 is TGTGCCAGCAGGGAGCGGGACTTAGACTACGAGCAGTACTTC.

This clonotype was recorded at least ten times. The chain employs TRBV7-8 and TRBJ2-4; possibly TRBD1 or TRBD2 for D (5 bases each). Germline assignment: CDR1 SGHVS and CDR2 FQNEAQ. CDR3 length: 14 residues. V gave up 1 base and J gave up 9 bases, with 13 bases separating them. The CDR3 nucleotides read TGTGCCAGCAGCTTAGGGATAGGGGAGCTCATTCAGTACTTC. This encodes CASSLGIGELIQYF.

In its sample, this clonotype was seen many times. CDR3 sequence: CASSPVDYEQFF. Here the CDR3 DNA reads TGTGCCAGCAGCCCCGTGGACTATGAGCAGTTCTTC. The genes are TRBV11-2 and TRBJ2-1, with D perhaps matching TRBD2 (5 bases). Germline CDR1 SGHAT, CDR2 FQNNGV. Trimming cost V 5 bases and J 8 bases, with 10 bases left between them. The CDR3 contains 12 residues.

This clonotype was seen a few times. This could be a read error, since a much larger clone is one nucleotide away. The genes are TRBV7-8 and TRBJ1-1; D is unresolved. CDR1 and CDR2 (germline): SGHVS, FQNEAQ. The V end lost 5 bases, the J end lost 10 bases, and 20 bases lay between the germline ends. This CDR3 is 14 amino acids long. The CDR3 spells CASSPDERFSGAFF. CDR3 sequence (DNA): TGTGCCAGCAGCCCCGACGAGAGGTTCTCTGGAGCTTTCTTT.

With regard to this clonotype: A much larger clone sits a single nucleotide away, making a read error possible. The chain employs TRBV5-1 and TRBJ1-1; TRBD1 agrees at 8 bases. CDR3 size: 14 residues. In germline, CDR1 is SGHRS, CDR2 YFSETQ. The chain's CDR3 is CASGQGIVATKAFF. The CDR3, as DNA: TGCGCCAGCGGACAGGGTATTGTAGCCACTAAAGCTTTCTTT.

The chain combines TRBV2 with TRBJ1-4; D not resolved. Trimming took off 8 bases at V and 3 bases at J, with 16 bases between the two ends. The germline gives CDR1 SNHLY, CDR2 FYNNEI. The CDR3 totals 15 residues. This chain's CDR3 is CASDKGGGPNEKLFF. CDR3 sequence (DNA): TGTGCCAGCGATAAGGGCGGTGGACCTAATGAAAAACTGTTTTTT. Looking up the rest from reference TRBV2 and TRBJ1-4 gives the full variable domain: EPEVTQTPSHQVTQMGQEVILRCVPISNHLYFYWYRQILGQKVEFLVSFYNNEISEKSEIFDDQFSVERPDGSNFTLKIRSTKLEDSAMYFCASDKGGGPNEKLFFGSGTQLSVL.

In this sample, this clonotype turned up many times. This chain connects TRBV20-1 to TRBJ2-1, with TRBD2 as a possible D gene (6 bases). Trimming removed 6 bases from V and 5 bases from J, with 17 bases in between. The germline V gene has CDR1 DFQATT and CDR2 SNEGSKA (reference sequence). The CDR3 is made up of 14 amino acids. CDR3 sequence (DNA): TGCAGTGCCAACTCCGGGACTGGCCACAATGAGCAGTTCTTC. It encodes CSANSGTGHNEQFF.